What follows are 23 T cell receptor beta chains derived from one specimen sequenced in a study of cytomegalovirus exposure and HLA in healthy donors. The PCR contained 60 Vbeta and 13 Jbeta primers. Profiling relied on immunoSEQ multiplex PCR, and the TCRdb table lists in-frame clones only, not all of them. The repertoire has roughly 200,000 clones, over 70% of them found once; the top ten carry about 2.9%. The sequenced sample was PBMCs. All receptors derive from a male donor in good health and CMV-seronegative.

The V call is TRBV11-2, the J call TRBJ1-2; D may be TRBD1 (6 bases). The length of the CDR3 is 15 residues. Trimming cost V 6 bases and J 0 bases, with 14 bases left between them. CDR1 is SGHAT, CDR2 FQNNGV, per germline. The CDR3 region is CASRRPTGANYGYTF. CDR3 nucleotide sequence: TGTGCCAGCAGGCGACCGACAGGAGCTAACTATGGCTACACCTTC. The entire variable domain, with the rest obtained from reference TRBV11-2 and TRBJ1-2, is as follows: EAGVAQSPRYKIIEKRQSVAFWCNPISGHATLYWYQQILGQGPKLLIQFQNNGVVDDSQLPKDRFSAERLKGVDSTLKIQPAKLEDSAVYLCASRRPTGANYGYTFGSGTRLTVV.

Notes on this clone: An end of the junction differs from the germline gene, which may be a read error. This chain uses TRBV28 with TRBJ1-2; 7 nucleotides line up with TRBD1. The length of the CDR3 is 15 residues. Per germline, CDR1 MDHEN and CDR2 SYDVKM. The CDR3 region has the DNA TGTGCCAACAGTGGGGCCGCAACAGGGGATCATGGCTACACCTTC. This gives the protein CANSGAATGDHGYTF.

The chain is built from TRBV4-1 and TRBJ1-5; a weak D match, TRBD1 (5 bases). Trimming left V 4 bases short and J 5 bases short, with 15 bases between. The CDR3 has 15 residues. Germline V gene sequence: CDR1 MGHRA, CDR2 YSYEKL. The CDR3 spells CASSPRGVGDQPQHF. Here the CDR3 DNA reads TGCGCCAGCAGCCCGCGGGGGGTGGGGGATCAGCCCCAGCATTTT.

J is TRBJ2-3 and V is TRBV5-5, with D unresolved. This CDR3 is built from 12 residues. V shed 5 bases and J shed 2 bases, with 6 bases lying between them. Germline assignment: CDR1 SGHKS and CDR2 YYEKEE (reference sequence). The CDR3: CASSYITDTQYF. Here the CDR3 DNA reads TGTGCCAGCAGTTACATCACAGATACGCAGTATTTT.

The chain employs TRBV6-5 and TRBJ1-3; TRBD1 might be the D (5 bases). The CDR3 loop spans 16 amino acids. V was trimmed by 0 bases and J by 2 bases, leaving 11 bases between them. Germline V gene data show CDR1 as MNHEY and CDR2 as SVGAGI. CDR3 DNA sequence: TGTGCCAGCAGTTACTCGGGGGGTCAGCCTGGAAACACCATATATTTT. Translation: CASSYSGGQPGNTIYF.

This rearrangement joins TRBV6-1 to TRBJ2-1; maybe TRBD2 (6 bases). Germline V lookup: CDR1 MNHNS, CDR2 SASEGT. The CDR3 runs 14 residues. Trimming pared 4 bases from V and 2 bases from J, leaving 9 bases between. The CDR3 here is CASSAGTPYNEQFF. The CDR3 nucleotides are TGTGCCAGCAGTGCCGGGACTCCCTACAATGAGCAGTTCTTC.

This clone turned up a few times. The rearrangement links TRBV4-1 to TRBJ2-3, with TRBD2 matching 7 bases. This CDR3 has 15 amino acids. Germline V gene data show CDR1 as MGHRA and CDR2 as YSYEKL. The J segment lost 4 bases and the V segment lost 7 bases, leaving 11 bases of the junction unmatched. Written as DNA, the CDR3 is TGCGCCAGCACCCCTAGGGCGGGAGAGGCAGATACGCAGTATTTT. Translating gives CASTPRAGEADTQYF.

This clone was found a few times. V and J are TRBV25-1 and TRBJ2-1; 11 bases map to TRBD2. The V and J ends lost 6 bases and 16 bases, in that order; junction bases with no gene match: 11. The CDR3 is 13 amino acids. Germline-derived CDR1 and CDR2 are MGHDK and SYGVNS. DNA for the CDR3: TGTGCCAGCAGCCTTAGCGGGGGGGCCCAATACTTCTTC. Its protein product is CASSLSGGAQYFF. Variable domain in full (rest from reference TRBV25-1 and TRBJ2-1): EADIYQTPRYLVIGTGKKITLECSQTMGHDKMYWYQQDPGMELHLIHYSYGVNSTEKGDLSSESTVSRIRTEHFPLTLESARPSHTSQYLCASSLSGGAQYFFGPGTRLTVL.

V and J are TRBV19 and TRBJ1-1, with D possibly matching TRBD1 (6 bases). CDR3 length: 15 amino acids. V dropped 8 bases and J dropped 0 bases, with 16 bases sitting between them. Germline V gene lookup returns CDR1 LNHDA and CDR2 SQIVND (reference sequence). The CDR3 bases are TGTGCCAGTGGAACCCCCAGGGGCATGAACACTGAAGCTTTCTTT. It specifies CASGTPRGMNTEAFF.

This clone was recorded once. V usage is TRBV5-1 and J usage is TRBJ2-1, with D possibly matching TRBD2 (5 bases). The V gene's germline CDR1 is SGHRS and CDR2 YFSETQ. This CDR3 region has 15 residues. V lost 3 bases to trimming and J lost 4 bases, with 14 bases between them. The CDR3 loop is CASSSILSAYNEQFF. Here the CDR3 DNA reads TGCGCCAGCAGCTCGATTCTTAGCGCATACAATGAGCAGTTCTTC.

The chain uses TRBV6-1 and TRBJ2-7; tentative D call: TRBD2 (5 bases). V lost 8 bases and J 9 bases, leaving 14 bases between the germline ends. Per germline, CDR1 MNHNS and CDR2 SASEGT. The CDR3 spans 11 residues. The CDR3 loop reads CASGREGGQYF. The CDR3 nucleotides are TGTGCCAGCGGGCGAGAGGGCGGGCAGTACTTC.

CDR3 nucleotides: TGTGCCATCAATCTAGCGGGAGCAGATACGCAGTATTTT. Translation gives CAINLAGADTQYF. The gene calls are TRBV10-3 and TRBJ2-3; 10 bases are a match to TRBD2. Losses at the gene ends were 7 bases for V and 4 bases for J; bases not matched to a gene: 2. Germline lookup yields CDR1 ENHRY and CDR2 SYGVKD. The CDR3 totals 13 residues.

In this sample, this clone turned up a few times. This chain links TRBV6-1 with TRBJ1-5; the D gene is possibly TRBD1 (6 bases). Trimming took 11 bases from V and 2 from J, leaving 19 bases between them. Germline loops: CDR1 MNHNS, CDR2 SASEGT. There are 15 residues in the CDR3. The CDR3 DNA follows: TGTGCCGGCGAGGATACAGAGGGGGGCAATCAGCCCCAGCATTTT. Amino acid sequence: CAGEDTEGGNQPQHF.

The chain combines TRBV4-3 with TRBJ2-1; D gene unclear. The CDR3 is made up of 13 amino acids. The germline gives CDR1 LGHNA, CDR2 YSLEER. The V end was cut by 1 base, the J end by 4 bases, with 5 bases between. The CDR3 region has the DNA TGCGCCAGCAGCCAAGCCCCGTACAATGAGCAGTTCTTC. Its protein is CASSQAPYNEQFF.

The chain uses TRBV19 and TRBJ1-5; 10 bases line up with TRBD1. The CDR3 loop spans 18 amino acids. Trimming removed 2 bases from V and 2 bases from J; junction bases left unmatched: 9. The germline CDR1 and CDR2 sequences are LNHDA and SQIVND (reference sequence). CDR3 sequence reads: CASSIFLGTGAGNQPQHF. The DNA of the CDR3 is TGTGCCAGTAGTATATTTCTCGGGACAGGGGCAGGCAATCAGCCCCAGCATTTT.

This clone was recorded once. The CDR3 DNA follows: TGTGCCAGCAGTGTAAACGGGGGTCGGCTCGATGAGCAGTTCTTC. Its protein product is CASSVNGGRLDEQFF. The chain recombines TRBV6-1 with TRBJ2-1, with D perhaps matching TRBD2 (6 bases). Germline CDR1 is MNHNS and CDR2 is SASEGT. The CDR3 covers 15 residues. Trimming took off 4 bases at V and 8 bases at J, with 18 bases between the two ends.

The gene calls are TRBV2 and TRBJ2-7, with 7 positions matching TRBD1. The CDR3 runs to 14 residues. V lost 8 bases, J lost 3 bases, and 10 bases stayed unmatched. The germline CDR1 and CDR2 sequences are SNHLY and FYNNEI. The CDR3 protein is CASWETGTIYEQYF. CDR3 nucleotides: TGTGCCAGCTGGGAGACAGGGACGATCTACGAGCAGTACTTC.

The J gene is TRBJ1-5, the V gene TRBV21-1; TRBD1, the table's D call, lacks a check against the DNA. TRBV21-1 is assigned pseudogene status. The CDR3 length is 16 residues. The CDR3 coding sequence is TGTGCCAGCAGCAAAGATTGTCCAGGGTGTAATCAGCCCCAGCATTTT. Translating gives CASSKDCPGCNQPQHF.

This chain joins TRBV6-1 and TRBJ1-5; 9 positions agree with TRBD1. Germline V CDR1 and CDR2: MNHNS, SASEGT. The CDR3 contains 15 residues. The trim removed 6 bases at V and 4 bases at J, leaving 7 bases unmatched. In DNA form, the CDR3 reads TGTGCCAGCAGGATCCGACAGGGGGGAAATCAGCCCCAGCATTTT. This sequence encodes CASRIRQGGNQPQHF.

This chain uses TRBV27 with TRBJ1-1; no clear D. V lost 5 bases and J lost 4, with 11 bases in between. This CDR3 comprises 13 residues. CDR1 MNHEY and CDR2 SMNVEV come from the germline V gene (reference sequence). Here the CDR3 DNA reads TGTGCCAGCAGTCCTCTGTGGGCCACTGAAGCTTTCTTT. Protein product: CASSPLWATEAFF.

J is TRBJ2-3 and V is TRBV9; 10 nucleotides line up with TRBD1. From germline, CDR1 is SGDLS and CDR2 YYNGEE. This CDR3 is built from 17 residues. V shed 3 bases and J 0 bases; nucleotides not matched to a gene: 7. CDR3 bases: TGTGCCAGCAGCGCAGGGGACAGGGGACAGAGCACAGATACGCAGTATTTT. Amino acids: CASSAGDRGQSTDTQYF.

CDR3 loop: CASSDPTGGNTIYF. The DNA for the CDR3 is TGTGCCAGCAGTGACCCGACGGGGGGAAACACCATATATTTT. The chain carries TRBV25-1 and TRBJ1-3; D gene ambiguous. V shed 3 bases and J shed 4 bases, with 10 bases lying between them. Germline V gene data show CDR1 as MGHDK and CDR2 as SYGVNS. The CDR3 totals 14 residues.

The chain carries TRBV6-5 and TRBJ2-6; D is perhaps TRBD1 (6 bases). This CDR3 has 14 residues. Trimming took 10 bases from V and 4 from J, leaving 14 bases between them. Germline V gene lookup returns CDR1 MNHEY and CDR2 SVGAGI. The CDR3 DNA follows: TGTGCCATCCTCAGGGGCCTCGGGGCCAACGTCCTGACTTTC. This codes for CAILRGLGANVLTF.